The 23 T cell receptor beta chains presented below share a single source sample, sequenced in a study of T cells after yellow fever vaccination. TCRdb fed the 5' RACE reads into MiXCR, producing one record per CDR3 protein. This sample carries some 600,000 distinct CDR3 sequences, approximately 16% of them seen once, and the ten largest clones take approximately 15%. Sequences were derived from PBMCs, sampled less than 6 days after the first yellow fever vaccination. All receptors derive from a man aged 18 to 29 who received the YFV17D yellow fever vaccine.

This clonotype was counted between two and nine times. The chain is built from TRBV5-1 and TRBJ2-5; maybe TRBD2 (6 bases). Trimming removed 3 bases at V and 5 bases at J, with 17 bases between. CDR1 is SGHRS and CDR2 is YFSETQ in the germline V gene. There are 15 residues in the CDR3. This CDR3 is CASSSVGGAWETQYF. CDR3 DNA sequence: TGCGCCAGCAGCTCAGTCGGAGGGGCCTGGGAGACCCAGTACTTC.

This chain links TRBV5-1 with TRBJ1-4; D gene uncertain. The germline V gene has CDR1 SGHRS and CDR2 YFSETQ. The V end was cut by 4 bases, the J end by 3 bases, with 13 bases between. The CDR3 is 15 amino acids. This CDR3 is CASSLRTSPNEKLFF. The CDR3, as DNA: TGCGCCAGCAGCCTCCGGACTTCACCTAATGAAAAACTGTTTTTT.

This clonotype was counted a few times. The J gene is TRBJ2-3, the V gene TRBV6-5; D is uncertain. Trimming took 2 bases from V and 2 from J, leaving 5 bases between them. CDR1 is MNHEY, CDR2 SVGAGI, per germline. CDR3 length equals 13 residues. CDR3 sequence reads: CASSYQHTDTQYF. CDR3 DNA: TGTGCCAGCAGTTACCAGCACACAGATACGCAGTATTTT.

This clonotype has just a few counts. V usage is TRBV29-1 and J usage is TRBJ1-5, with D perhaps matching TRBD1 (5 bases). CDR3 size: 13 residues. Trimming took 6 bases from V and 4 from J, leaving 13 bases between them. From germline, CDR1 is SQVTM and CDR2 ANQGSEA. In nucleotides, the CDR3 is TGCAGCGTGGGAAGGGGAACGAATCAGCCCCAGCATTTT. Translating gives CSVGRGTNQPQHF.

This sequence joins TRBV4-1 and TRBJ1-5; D gene uncertain. The V gene's germline CDR1 is MGHRA and CDR2 YSYEKL. Trimming removed 5 bases from V and 0 bases from J, with 8 bases in between. The CDR3 runs 14 residues. CDR3: CASSGLYSNQPQHF. The CDR3 DNA follows: TGCGCCAGCAGCGGGTTGTATAGCAATCAGCCCCAGCATTTT.

This clonotype showed up just a few times. This chain connects TRBV28 to TRBJ2-5; 8 positions agree with TRBD2. CDR1 and CDR2 from the germline V gene are MDHEN and SYDVKM. V lost 2 bases, J lost 2 bases, and 7 bases stayed unmatched. This CDR3 has 16 amino acids. The CDR3, as DNA: TGTGCCAGCAGTTTAGGCCGGACGGGGGGGCAAGAGACCCAGTACTTC. Translated: CASSLGRTGGQETQYF.

This clonotype was seen a few times. The genes are TRBV6-2 or TRBV6-3 and TRBJ2-1; 8 bases are shared with TRBD2. The V and J ends lost 0 bases and 9 bases, in that order; junction bases with no gene match: 4. Germline V gives CDR1 MNHEY, CDR2 SVGEGT. This CDR3 is built from 14 residues. CDR3 protein: CASSYSGLAPEQFF. The CDR3 DNA follows: TGTGCCAGCAGTTACTCAGGACTAGCTCCTGAGCAGTTCTTC.

The chain is built from TRBV20-1 and TRBJ1-4, with D possibly matching TRBD1 (5 bases). Germline loops: CDR1 DFQATT, CDR2 SNEGSKA (reference sequence). Trimming shortened V by 3 bases and J by 7 bases, and 18 bases separated the two germline ends. The CDR3 contains 15 residues. CDR3 nucleotide sequence: TGCAGTGCTAGGCCCCCGACTCCCGGGGGTGAAAAACTGTTTTTT. It is translated as CSARPPTPGGEKLFF.

This clonotype was recorded a few times. Relative to the germline gene, one junction end is altered; a read error may explain this. V gene TRBV2 combines with J gene TRBJ1-6; D gene unclear. The CDR3 length is 11 residues. CDR1 is SNHLY, CDR2 FYNNEI, per germline. The CDR3 spells CASSFNLPLHF. The CDR3 nucleotides read TGTGCCAGCAGCTTCAATTTACCCCTCCACTTT.

The J gene is TRBJ1-5, the V gene TRBV15; TRBD1 is a possible D gene (5 bases). This CDR3 has 17 amino acids. Trimming shortened V by 1 base and J by 2 bases, and 15 bases separated the two germline ends. In germline, CDR1 is LNHNV, CDR2 YYDKDF (reference sequence). Here the CDR3 DNA reads TGTGCCACCAGCAGAGTTAGGCTAGTCAGGGGCAATCAGCCCCAGCATTTT. Encoded protein: CATSRVRLVRGNQPQHF.

This clonotype was picked up a small number of times. The chain carries TRBV5-1 and TRBJ1-2; 8 positions agree with TRBD1. With V trimmed by 0 bases and J by 3 bases, 4 bases remained unmatched. This CDR3 comprises 15 residues. CDR1 and CDR2 from the germline V gene are SGHRS and YFSETQ. CDR3 sequence (DNA): TGCGCCAGCAGCTTGGGGACAGGGCGGTACTATGGCTACACCTTC. It codes for CASSLGTGRYYGYTF.

The table lists this clonotype with a few counts. V usage is TRBV12-3 or TRBV12-4 and J usage is TRBJ2-7; D is uncertain. The CDR3 sequence is 13 residues long. Trimming stripped 5 bases from V and 5 bases from J, with 13 bases between. The chain's CDR3 is CASSRTHPDEQYF. CDR3 nucleotides: TGTGCCAGCAGTCGAACGCATCCGGACGAGCAGTACTTC.

The chain employs TRBV11-1 and TRBJ1-2; D remains ambiguous. Germline-derived CDR1 and CDR2 are SGHAT and FQDESV (reference sequence). The CDR3 is made up of 13 amino acids. Trimming took off 2 bases at V and 8 bases at J, with 12 bases between the two ends. The CDR3 DNA is TGTGCCAGCAGCTTAAGTCGACGGGCCGGCTACACCTTC. Its protein is CASSLSRRAGYTF. The full variable domain, rest sourced from reference TRBV11-1 and TRBJ1-2, is EAEVAQSPRYKITEKSQAVAFWCDPISGHATLYWYRQILGQGPELLVQFQDESVVDDSQLPKDRFSAERLKGVDSTLKIQPAELGDSAMYLCASSLSRRAGYTFGSGTRLTVV.

This clonotype was detected only a few times. CDR3 bases: TGCAGCGTTGGTGAGAGCGCAGATACGCAGTATTTT. The encoded protein is CSVGESADTQYF. V and J are TRBV29-1 and TRBJ2-3, with D hard to call. The germline V gene encodes CDR1 SQVTM and CDR2 ANQGSEA. The germline V and J ends were trimmed by 4 bases and 4 bases, with 9 bases remaining between them. This CDR3 region has 12 residues.

This clonotype was seen more than once but under ten times. The CDR3 region has the DNA TGTGCCAGCAGCTTAACTAGCGGGGGATATTACGAGCAGTACTTC. Its protein product is CASSLTSGGYYEQYF. The J gene is TRBJ2-7, the V gene TRBV7-3, with 9 bases fitting TRBD2. This CDR3 spans 15 amino acids. Germline CDR1 reads SGHTA; CDR2 reads FQGTGA. Trimming removed 0 bases from V and 4 bases from J; junction bases left unmatched: 4.

This clonotype was found many times. This sequence joins TRBV29-1 and TRBJ1-2; D not certain. V was shortened by 7 bases and J by 4 bases, with 13 bases between the two germline ends. The CDR3 loop spans 12 amino acids. Germline CDR1 is SQVTM and CDR2 is ANQGSEA. Here the CDR3 DNA reads TGCAGCGCCCAAAAAGCCCCCTATGGCTACACCTTC. It specifies CSAQKAPYGYTF.

This chain connects TRBV7-9 to TRBJ2-5; possible D gene TRBD1, 6 bases. Germline V CDR1 and CDR2: SEHNR, FQNEAQ (reference sequence). This CDR3 has 14 residues. Trimming removed 4 bases from V and 2 bases from J, with 11 bases in between. CDR3 DNA: TGTGCCAGCAGCTCCGATGGACAGCAAGAGACCCAGTACTTC. This sequence encodes CASSSDGQQETQYF.

This clonotype was seen a few times. The chain carries TRBV5-4 and TRBJ2-1; a weak D match, TRBD2 (7 bases). Germline V gene sequence: CDR1 SGHNT, CDR2 YYREEE (reference sequence). There are 15 residues in the CDR3. V was cut by 6 bases and J by 4 bases, with 17 bases left in between. In DNA form, the CDR3 reads TGTGCCAGCACCTCAGGCGGGGGCTTTTACAATGAGCAGTTCTTC. Protein sequence: CASTSGGGFYNEQFF. Full variable domain (rest looked up from reference TRBV5-4 and TRBJ2-1): ETGVTQSPTHLIKTRGQQVTLRCSSQSGHNTVSWYQQALGQGPQFIFQYYREEENGRGNFPPRFSGLQFPNYSSELNVNALELDDSALYLCASTSGGGFYNEQFFGPGTRLTVL.

This clonotype has only a few counts. The V gene is TRBV6-5, the J gene TRBJ1-2, with D perhaps matching TRBD1 (6 bases). V shed 2 bases and J shed 8 bases, with 12 bases lying between them. This CDR3 contains 13 residues. Germline loops: CDR1 MNHEY, CDR2 SVGAGI. CDR3 in amino acids: CASSYMGAEGYTF. CDR3 in DNA: TGTGCCAGCAGTTACATGGGGGCTGAAGGCTACACCTTC.

This chain connects TRBV24-1 to TRBJ2-3; TRBD1 matches at 7 bases. Germline V CDR1 and CDR2: KGHDR, SFDVKD. The V and J ends lost 5 bases and 4 bases, in that order; junction bases with no gene match: 8. This CDR3 is 15 amino acids long. As DNA, the CDR3 is TGTGCCACCAGTGGTGCTGGACAGGACCCAGATACGCAGTATTTT. Translating it yields CATSGAGQDPDTQYF.

V usage is TRBV20-1 and J usage is TRBJ1-1; D might be TRBD1 (6 bases). In germline, CDR1 is DFQATT, CDR2 SNEGSKA (reference sequence). Trimming shortened V by 0 bases and J by 5 bases, and 13 bases separated the two germline ends. The CDR3 is made up of 14 amino acids. The CDR3 here is CSARDPRTVTEAFF. In DNA, the CDR3 is TGCAGTGCTAGAGACCCCAGGACAGTTACTGAAGCTTTCTTT.

This clonotype was counted a few times. The V call is TRBV29-1, the J call TRBJ2-7; D uncertain. Germline loops: CDR1 SQVTM, CDR2 ANQGSEA. The ends were cut back, 7 bases at V and 6 bases at J, with 13 bases in the middle. This CDR3 contains 11 residues. The CDR3 nucleotides are TGCAGCGCCCAGGATGATGGCGAGCAGTACGTC. This encodes CSAQDDGEQYV.

This clonotype has a handful of counts. The V call is TRBV15, the J call TRBJ2-7; D may be TRBD2 (5 bases). The germline CDR1 and CDR2 sequences are LNHNV and YYDKDF (reference sequence). The CDR3 is 16 residues long. Trimming took off 0 bases at V and 2 bases at J, with 14 bases between the two ends. The CDR3 DNA sequence: TGTGCCACCAGCAGAGACCCGGAGGATGAGACCTACGAGCAGTACTTC. Translation: CATSRDPEDETYEQYF.